This entry is about one TCR beta chain. Its specificity is unknown. The sample belongs to a study of human thymus T cells. Study-wide results and caveats: Usage of V and J genes appeared biased in thymic and blood repertoires. What related research reported was that thymic repertoires overlapped highly among unrelated individuals.

Germline CDR1 reads MGHDK; CDR2 reads SYGVNS. The V segment lost 6 bases and the J segment 1 base; nucleotides outside the gene matches: 5. The CDR3 contains 15 residues. Profiling relied on immunoSEQ multiplex PCR, and the TCRdb table lists in-frame clones only, not all of them. Of about 130,000 clones in the sample, more than 90% were seen once. Thymus pieces cut out during corrective heart surgery were the tissue that was used. The sequenced sample was thymus tissue. The gene calls are TRBV25-1 and TRBJ1-1, with 10 positions matching TRBD1. This receptor was obtained from a boy under two years old with a congenital heart defect but otherwise immunologically healthy. The CDR3 here is CASSGTGESNTEAFF. CDR3 coding DNA: TGTGCCAGCAGCGGGACAGGGGAGTCGAACACTGAAGCTTTCTTT.